This T cell receptor (beta chain) was documented in a study of memory CD4+ T cells and cytomegalovirus serostatus. The assay was immunoSEQ multiplex PCR, and TCRdb's table has in-frame clones only and misses some. This sample has around 26,000 clones; more than 60% occur once, and the top ten carry around 0.67%. V dropped 0 bases and J dropped 1; count of bases not matched to a gene: 0. Germline CDR1 reads SGHKS; CDR2 reads YYEKEE (reference sequence). The CDR3 is 14 amino acids. Single viable CD3+CD4+CD8-CD45RO+ cells were sorted as the memory CD4+ T cells. Serum IgG to CMV pp150, pp28, p38 and p52 defined serostatus. After thawing, CD4+ T cells were positively selected.

The rearrangement joins TRBV5-5 to TRBJ2-7; 8 bases are shared with TRBD2. The sequenced material came from memory CD4+ T cells from blood. This TCR derives from an adult in good health and CMV-seronegative. The CDR3 reads CASSLASGSYEQYF. In nucleotides, the CDR3 is TGTGCCAGCAGCTTGGCTAGCGGGTCCTACGAGCAGTACTTC.